The 31 T cell receptor beta chains given below trace back to one sample, sequenced in a study of T-cell memory formation after mild COVID-19. TCRdb redid the calling of the 5' RACE reads with MiXCR, one entry per CDR3 protein. The top ten clones hold roughly 2.6% of a sample with roughly 200,000 distinct CDR3 sequences, roughly 18% of them seen once. The sequencing sample was made of PBMCs or a T cell subset sorted from them (not recorded which). The receptors were sampled from an adult woman who had mild COVID-19 (a few samples of this study predate the infection). Cell type and time point are not known.

This clonotype has a handful of counts. The chain employs TRBV11-1 and TRBJ2-2; 10 positions agree with TRBD2. Germline assignment: CDR1 SGHAT and CDR2 FQDESV (reference sequence). This CDR3 has 16 residues. The trim removed 1 base at V and 6 bases at J, leaving 5 bases unmatched. Here the CDR3 DNA reads TGTGCCAGCAGCTTAGAATCACTAGCGGGGCCCGGGGAGCTGTTTTTT. Translating it yields CASSLESLAGPGELFF.

The V and J genes are TRBV4-3 and TRBJ2-7; possible D gene TRBD2, 5 bases. Trimming stripped 2 bases from V and 6 bases from J, with 17 bases between. Germline-derived CDR1 and CDR2 are LGHNA and YSLEER. This CDR3 contains 15 residues. This CDR3 reads CASSQHSHLGGEQYF. CDR3 bases: TGCGCCAGCAGCCAACACTCTCACTTAGGAGGCGAGCAGTACTTC.

This clonotype was recorded at least ten times. This chain uses TRBV19 with TRBJ1-5; D is unclear. V was pared by 6 bases and J by 1 base, with 7 bases between. This CDR3 contains 13 residues. The germline V gene has CDR1 LNHDA and CDR2 SQIVND (reference sequence). CDR3 in DNA: TGTGCCAGTAGCCGAGGAAGCAATCAGCCCCAGCATTTT. Translation gives CASSRGSNQPQHF.

This chain links TRBV19 with TRBJ1-1; 8 bases fit TRBD1. The CDR3 length is 14 residues. Losses at the gene ends were 4 bases for V and 4 bases for J; bases not matched to a gene: 5. CDR1 LNHDA and CDR2 SQIVND come from the germline V gene (reference sequence). The CDR3 loop reads CASSSQGASTEAFF. The CDR3 coding sequence is TGTGCCAGTAGTAGTCAGGGGGCGAGCACTGAAGCTTTCTTT.

This clonotype was detected only a few times. The chain couples TRBV3-1 to TRBJ2-3; D uncertain. Trimming removed 5 bases from V and 1 base from J, with 13 bases in between. The CDR3 contains 15 residues. Germline V gene data show CDR1 as LGHDT and CDR2 as YNNKEL (reference sequence). CDR3 amino acids: CASSTKEYRTDTQYF. Here the CDR3 DNA reads TGTGCCAGCAGCACCAAGGAGTATCGCACAGATACGCAGTATTTT.

This clonotype has a handful of counts. The genes are TRBV3-1 and TRBJ1-1, with a possible D match to TRBD1 (5 bases). Germline assignment: CDR1 LGHDT and CDR2 YNNKEL (reference sequence). The CDR3 covers 13 residues. The germline V and J ends were trimmed by 3 bases and 4 bases, with 9 bases remaining between them. The CDR3 is CASSQGPSTEAFF. The CDR3 nucleotides read TGTGCCAGCAGCCAGGGGCCCAGCACTGAAGCTTTCTTT.

This clonotype has more than one count but fewer than ten. V is TRBV7-8 and J is TRBJ2-1; 8 bases line up with TRBD2. This CDR3 contains 18 residues. Germline loops: CDR1 SGHVS, CDR2 FQNEAQ. Trimming removed 0 bases from V and 0 bases from J; junction bases left unmatched: 7. CDR3 bases: TGTGCCAGCAGCTTAGCGCTTATAGCGGGGTTCTCCTACAATGAGCAGTTCTTC. Translating it yields CASSLALIAGFSYNEQFF.

The sample holds a few counts of this clonotype. This chain connects TRBV20-1 to TRBJ2-3; D is unclear. The CDR3 has 13 amino acids. V gave up 5 bases and J gave up 1 base, with 10 bases separating them. The germline CDR1 and CDR2 sequences are DFQATT and SNEGSKA (reference sequence). The CDR3 region has the DNA TGCAGTGCTCGAGGAGACCGCACAGATACGCAGTATTTT. This translates into CSARGDRTDTQYF.

This clonotype was counted a few times. The chain employs TRBV30 and TRBJ2-1; D gene ambiguous. The CDR3 totals 11 residues. Germline V gene sequence: CDR1 GTSNPN, CDR2 SVGIG (reference sequence). The ends were cut back, 2 bases at V and 4 bases at J, with 3 bases in the middle. The CDR3 bases are TGTGCCTGGAGTACATACAATGAGCAGTTCTTC. Translated, it gives CAWSTYNEQFF. Full variable domain (outside the CDR3, taken from reference TRBV30 and TRBJ2-1): SQTIHQWPATLVQPVGSPLSLECTVEGTSNPNLYWYRQAAGRGLQLLFYSVGIGQISSEVPQNLSASRPQDRQFILSSKKLLLSDSGFYLCAWSTYNEQFFGPGTRLTVL.

V gene TRBV15 combines with J gene TRBJ2-3, with 7 nucleotides matching TRBD2. The V segment lost 3 bases and the J segment 4 bases; nucleotides outside the gene matches: 7. This CDR3 has 15 residues. Germline V gene sequence: CDR1 LNHNV, CDR2 YYDKDF (reference sequence). The CDR3 is CATSSRWEGPDTQYF. The CDR3 bases are TGTGCCACCAGCAGTCGTTGGGAGGGCCCAGATACGCAGTATTTT.

This clonotype has only a few counts. The chain carries TRBV4-2 and TRBJ2-5; D unclear. Germline V CDR1 and CDR2: LGHNA, YNFKEQ. The CDR3 is made up of 13 amino acids. V lost 0 bases, J lost 7 bases, and 9 bases lay in between. The CDR3 nucleotides read TGTGCCAGCAGCCAAGACTCCGGCTGGACCCAGTACTTC. Translation: CASSQDSGWTQYF.

This rearrangement joins TRBV11-2 to TRBJ2-3, with D unresolved. The CDR3 runs 13 residues. V shed 7 bases and J shed 3 bases, with 11 bases lying between them. Germline-derived CDR1 and CDR2 are SGHAT and FQNNGV. The DNA for the CDR3 is TGTGCCAGCACCCCACGCAGGACAGATACGCAGTATTTT. Translated: CASTPRRTDTQYF. Full variable domain (missing parts from reference TRBV11-2 and TRBJ2-3): EAGVAQSPRYKIIEKRQSVAFWCNPISGHATLYWYQQILGQGPKLLIQFQNNGVVDDSQLPKDRFSAERLKGVDSTLKIQPAKLEDSAVYLCASTPRRTDTQYFGPGTRLTVL.

The rearrangement uses TRBV18 and TRBJ1-1; 8 bases match TRBD1. Germline V gene lookup returns CDR1 KGHSH and CDR2 LQKENI. J was trimmed by 1 base and V by 5 bases; bases with no gene match: 9. The CDR3 has 16 amino acids. DNA for the CDR3: TGTGCCAGCTCAACCCAGGGGGCGCGTAGGAACACTGAAGCTTTCTTT. Translation: CASSTQGARRNTEAFF.

This clonotype was observed a few times. This chain joins TRBV6-6 and TRBJ2-5, with TRBD1 matching 8 bases. Unmatched junction bases numbered 14, after V lost 6 bases and J lost 2 bases. Germline values: CDR1 MNHNY, CDR2 SVGAGI (reference sequence). This CDR3 is built from 17 residues. CDR3: CASSRDKTGVGQETQYF. Here the CDR3 DNA reads TGTGCCAGCAGCCGCGATAAGACAGGGGTTGGGCAAGAGACCCAGTACTTC.

This clonotype was found a few times. The CDR3 bases are TGCGCCAGCAGGCTCTGGACAGGGGGAGAGACCCAGTACTTC. Protein sequence: CASRLWTGGETQYF. This chain links TRBV5-1 with TRBJ2-5; 10 bases map to TRBD1. Germline V gene data show CDR1 as SGHRS and CDR2 as YFSETQ. The CDR3 loop spans 14 amino acids. V lost 5 bases, J lost 4 bases, and 5 bases stayed unmatched.

At least ten counts were recorded for this clonotype. The J gene is TRBJ1-1, the V gene TRBV20-1, with a weak D call TRBD1 (5 bases). V lost 5 bases to trimming and J lost 0 bases, with 13 bases between them. Germline V gives CDR1 DFQATT, CDR2 SNEGSKA (reference sequence). CDR3 length: 14 residues. CDR3 in amino acids: CSAPTGGMNTEAFF. CDR3 sequence (DNA): TGCAGTGCTCCCACGGGGGGTATGAACACTGAAGCTTTCTTT.

V gene TRBV6-5 combines with J gene TRBJ2-7, with 8 bases matching TRBD1. Trimming removed 6 bases from V and 0 bases from J; junction bases left unmatched: 4. The length of the CDR3 is 14 residues. Germline V CDR1 and CDR2: MNHEY, SVGAGI. CDR3 loop: CASSRQGTSYEQYF. The CDR3 DNA follows: TGTGCCAGCAGCCGACAGGGGACCTCCTACGAGCAGTACTTC.

The chain links TRBV7-2 to TRBJ2-7, with a possible D match to TRBD1 (6 bases). The germline gives CDR1 SGHTA, CDR2 FQGNSA. The CDR3 has 14 residues. Trimming shortened V by 5 bases and J by 4 bases, and 15 bases separated the two germline ends. The CDR3, as DNA: TGTGCCAGCAGCCATAAGACAGGCATGTACGAGCAGTACTTC. Protein product: CASSHKTGMYEQYF.

The chain recombines TRBV12-3 or TRBV12-4 with TRBJ2-7; D is undetermined. This CDR3 is built from 13 residues. V lost 5 bases, J lost 3 bases, and 11 bases lay in between. The CDR3 loop reads CASSTFGNYEQYF. CDR3 bases: TGTGCCAGCAGTACTTTTGGGAACTACGAGCAGTACTTC.

V and J are TRBV6-5 and TRBJ1-5; no clear D gene. CDR3 length equals 14 residues. The germline CDR1 and CDR2 sequences are MNHEY and SVGAGI. V lost 6 bases, J lost 2 bases, and 11 bases lay in between. The CDR3 loop reads CASRASVGNQPQHF. In DNA form, the CDR3 reads TGTGCCAGCAGGGCGTCTGTGGGCAATCAGCCCCAGCATTTT.

The J gene is TRBJ2-7, the V gene TRBV10-3; D uncertain. CDR1 ENHRY and CDR2 SYGVKD come from the germline V gene. CDR3 size: 11 residues. V was trimmed by 2 bases and J by 3 bases, leaving 2 bases between them. CDR3 loop: CAISEGYEQYF. The DNA for the CDR3 is TGTGCCATCAGTGAGGGCTACGAGCAGTACTTC.

This clonotype was recorded a few times. This chain's CDR3 is CASSSGTGVYEQYF. In nucleotides, the CDR3 is TGTGCCAGCTCCTCCGGGACAGGGGTCTACGAGCAGTACTTC. The gene calls are TRBV18 and TRBJ2-7, with TRBD1 matching 10 bases. Germline loops: CDR1 KGHSH, CDR2 LQKENI. The junction had 5 bases not matched to a gene; V was cut back by 6 bases and J by 3 bases. CDR3 length equals 14 residues.

This clonotype appeared a few times. The chain employs TRBV7-2 and TRBJ1-2; 7 nucleotides align to TRBD1. The CDR3 spans 14 residues. The V segment lost 2 bases and the J segment 8 bases; nucleotides outside the gene matches: 8. Germline V gene sequence: CDR1 SGHTA, CDR2 FQGNSA. CDR3 protein: CASSLQVTGIGYTF. CDR3 nucleotides: TGTGCCAGCAGCTTACAGGTGACAGGGATCGGCTACACCTTC.

This clonotype has more than one count but fewer than ten. The J gene is TRBJ1-2, the V gene TRBV3-1; tentative D call: TRBD1 (6 bases). The CDR3 extends over 15 amino acids. Germline V lookup: CDR1 LGHDT, CDR2 YNNKEL (reference sequence). Trimming stripped 3 bases from V and 8 bases from J, with 19 bases between. The CDR3 protein is CASSHGAGTPRGYTF. DNA of the CDR3: TGTGCCAGCAGCCATGGCGCCGGGACACCTAGAGGCTACACCTTC.

This chain joins TRBV4-1 and TRBJ1-3; the D is unclear. Germline CDR1 MGHRA, CDR2 YSYEKL. The CDR3 consists of 15 residues. V lost 0 bases, J lost 3 bases, and 9 bases lay in between. The CDR3 here is CASSQEGMDGNTIYF. As DNA, the CDR3 is TGCGCCAGCAGCCAAGAGGGAATGGATGGAAACACCATATATTTT.

The chain is built from TRBV27 and TRBJ1-2, with a tentative D call TRBD1 (5 bases). The CDR3 totals 13 residues. V was shortened by 9 bases and J by 1 base, with 12 bases between the two germline ends. The germline V gene has CDR1 MNHEY and CDR2 SMNVEV (reference sequence). CDR3 sequence reads: CARMGQLNYGYTF. The CDR3 DNA reads TGTGCCAGGATGGGGCAGCTTAACTATGGCTACACCTTC.

The V gene is TRBV7-2, the J gene TRBJ2-3, with 11 nucleotides matching TRBD2. This CDR3 spans 16 amino acids. The germline V gene encodes CDR1 SGHTA and CDR2 FQGNSA. J lost 1 base, V lost 5 bases, and 5 bases had no gene match. The CDR3 spells CASSRTSGSGTDTQYF. The CDR3 DNA is TGTGCCAGCAGCCGGACTAGCGGGTCCGGCACAGATACGCAGTATTTT.

This clonotype has only a few counts. V and J are TRBV30 and TRBJ2-5; D is undetermined. Germline V gene lookup returns CDR1 GTSNPN and CDR2 SVGIG (reference sequence). There are 13 residues in the CDR3. Trimming removed 2 bases at V and 3 bases at J, with 10 bases between. Here the CDR3 DNA reads TGTGCCTGGAGTCCTAACAGAGAAGAGACCCAGTACTTC. The encoded protein is CAWSPNREETQYF.

The rearrangement uses TRBV18 and TRBJ2-7, with 7 bases identical to TRBD1. The CDR3 is 16 residues long. J was trimmed by 3 bases and V by 3 bases; bases with no gene match: 11. Germline assignment: CDR1 KGHSH and CDR2 LQKENI. CDR3 in amino acids: CASSPGQRMLIYEQYF. The CDR3 nucleotides are TGTGCCAGCTCACCGGGACAGAGAATGCTAATCTACGAGCAGTACTTC.

Points on this clonotype: A read error may produce the germline difference seen at one junction end. This chain joins TRBV12-3 or TRBV12-4 and TRBJ1-1; D is unclear. The CDR3 totals 14 residues. The CDR3: CASRLGLLDTEAFF. The CDR3 DNA reads TGTGCCAGCAGATTAGGGCTCCTGGACACTGAAGCTTTCTTT.

This clonotype was counted only a few times. V gene TRBV12-3 or TRBV12-4 combines with J gene TRBJ1-1; D might be TRBD1 (6 bases). CDR3 length: 15 amino acids. The ends were cut back, 6 bases at V and 11 bases at J, with 25 bases in the middle. CDR3 loop: CASRDRPSTSRGAFF. The CDR3 DNA sequence: TGTGCCAGCAGAGATAGACCGAGTACTTCGAGGGGGGCTTTCTTT.